Listed below are T cell receptor beta chains from one sample, sequenced in a study of blood T cells in healthy people across ages. TCRdb re-called the 5' RACE reads with MiXCR, one entry per CDR3 protein. The sample includes some 860,000 distinct CDR3 sequences, roughly 50% seen only once; the top ten take 20% to 30%. The source material was blood. These receptor sequences come from a man aged 40-55 years in good health. The CDR3 runs from the conserved cysteine through the conserved F or W. The order of the fields is V gene, J gene, D gene, CDR3 protein. A D gene is named only where the DNA matches it firmly.

TRBV5-1,TRBJ1-4,-,CASSLPGIDLFF
TRBV20-1,TRBJ2-1,TRBD2,CSARVGTTNFNEQFF
TRBV7-9,-,TRBD1,CASSTRDREKYEQYF
TRBV7-2,TRBJ2-6,-,CASSLRFSGANVLTF
TRBV14,TRBJ2-4,-,CASSQVSGAAKNIQYF
TRBV5-1,TRBJ2-1,-,CASSPDDRDEQFF
TRBV7-9,TRBJ2-1,-,CASGSTSSYNEQFF
TRBV6-6,TRBJ2-5,TRBD1,CASSRPGQSQETQYF
TRBV7-9,TRBJ2-1,TRBD2,CASSPSRLAGTYNEQFF
TRBV20-1,TRBJ2-5,TRBD1,CSAITGGRGQQYF
TRBV7-3,TRBJ2-1,TRBD2,CASSTQQRGEQFF
TRBV10-3,TRBJ1-6,TRBD1,CAISQDRDGSPLHF
TRBV7-3,TRBJ1-2,TRBD1,CACSPGTGGGYGYTF
TRBV6-2/TRBV6-3,TRBJ2-1,-,CASRRLSYNEQFF
TRBV7-9,TRBJ2-3,-,CASSQQGEDTQYF
TRBV21-1,TRBJ2-7,-,CASIPRGGVSNLSYEQYF
TRBV20-1,TRBJ2-3,-,CSARGIIATDTQYF
TRBV20-1,TRBJ2-7,-,CSARDNRFYEQYF
TRBV20-1,TRBJ2-1,-,CSARPDFYNEQFF
TRBV5-1,TRBJ1-6,TRBD1,CASSWTVARGQGEGSYNSPLHF
TRBV21-1,-,-,CASSKAPGQEPLSNEQYF
TRBV7-9,TRBJ1-1,-,CASSEGASMNTEAFF
TRBV29-1,TRBJ1-2,TRBD1,CSVDDGQGVFGYTF
TRBV20-1,-,-,CSALTQGREQYF
TRBV10-2,TRBJ2-1,-,CASGQHNEQFF
TRBV7-2,TRBJ2-7,TRBD1,CASSLTDRGTSYEQYF
TRBV24-1,TRBJ2-7,-,CATSDVGSNNEQYF
TRBV28,TRBJ1-5,-,CASRGNGVSNQPQHF
TRBV7-8,TRBJ2-1,-,CASSLDLGIVYNEQFF
TRBV12-3/TRBV12-4,TRBJ1-1,-,CASSLAAVSSRNTEAFF
TRBV20-1,TRBJ2-3,-,CSAGKDTSTDTQYF
TRBV3-1,TRBJ1-1,-,CASSQIRGGAEAFF
TRBV2,TRBJ2-1,TRBD1,CASGDRNYNEQFF
TRBV20-1,TRBJ2-3,-,CSAEGGTDTQYF
TRBV5-4,TRBJ1-2,-,CASSRYGETGRYGYTF
TRBV29-1,TRBJ1-1,TRBD1,CSVVVQGARGTEAFF
TRBV13,TRBJ2-5,TRBD2,CASSYGTSGEETQYF
TRBV29-1,TRBJ2-7,-,CSVVRDTFYEQYF
TRBV20-1,TRBJ1-2,-,CSAASRERGYTF
TRBV10-3,TRBJ2-1,TRBD2,CAISLVAGGPGNEQFF
TRBV7-3,TRBJ2-1,TRBD2,CASSRSLSGVVAGNNEQFF
TRBV12-3/TRBV12-4,TRBJ2-1,TRBD2,CASSLVLAGHEQFF
TRBV7-9,TRBJ2-3,TRBD2,CASSLAGLAGGPTDTQYF
TRBV20-1,TRBJ2-1,TRBD2,CSARVGTSLDEQFF
TRBV27,TRBJ2-5,-,CASNVAGARETQYF